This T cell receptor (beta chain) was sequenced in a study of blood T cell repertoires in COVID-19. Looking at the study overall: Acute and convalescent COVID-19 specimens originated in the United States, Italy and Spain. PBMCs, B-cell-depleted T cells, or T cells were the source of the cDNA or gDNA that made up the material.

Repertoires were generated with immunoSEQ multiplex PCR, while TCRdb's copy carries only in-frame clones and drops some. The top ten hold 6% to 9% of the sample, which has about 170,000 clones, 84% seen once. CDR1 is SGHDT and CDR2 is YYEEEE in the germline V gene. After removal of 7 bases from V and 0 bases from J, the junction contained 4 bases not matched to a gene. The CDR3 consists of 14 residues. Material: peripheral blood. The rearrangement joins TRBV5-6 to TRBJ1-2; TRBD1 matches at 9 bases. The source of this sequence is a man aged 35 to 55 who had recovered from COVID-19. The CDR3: CASGTGRANYGYTF. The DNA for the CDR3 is TGTGCCAGCGGGACAGGGCGGGCTAACTATGGCTACACCTTC.